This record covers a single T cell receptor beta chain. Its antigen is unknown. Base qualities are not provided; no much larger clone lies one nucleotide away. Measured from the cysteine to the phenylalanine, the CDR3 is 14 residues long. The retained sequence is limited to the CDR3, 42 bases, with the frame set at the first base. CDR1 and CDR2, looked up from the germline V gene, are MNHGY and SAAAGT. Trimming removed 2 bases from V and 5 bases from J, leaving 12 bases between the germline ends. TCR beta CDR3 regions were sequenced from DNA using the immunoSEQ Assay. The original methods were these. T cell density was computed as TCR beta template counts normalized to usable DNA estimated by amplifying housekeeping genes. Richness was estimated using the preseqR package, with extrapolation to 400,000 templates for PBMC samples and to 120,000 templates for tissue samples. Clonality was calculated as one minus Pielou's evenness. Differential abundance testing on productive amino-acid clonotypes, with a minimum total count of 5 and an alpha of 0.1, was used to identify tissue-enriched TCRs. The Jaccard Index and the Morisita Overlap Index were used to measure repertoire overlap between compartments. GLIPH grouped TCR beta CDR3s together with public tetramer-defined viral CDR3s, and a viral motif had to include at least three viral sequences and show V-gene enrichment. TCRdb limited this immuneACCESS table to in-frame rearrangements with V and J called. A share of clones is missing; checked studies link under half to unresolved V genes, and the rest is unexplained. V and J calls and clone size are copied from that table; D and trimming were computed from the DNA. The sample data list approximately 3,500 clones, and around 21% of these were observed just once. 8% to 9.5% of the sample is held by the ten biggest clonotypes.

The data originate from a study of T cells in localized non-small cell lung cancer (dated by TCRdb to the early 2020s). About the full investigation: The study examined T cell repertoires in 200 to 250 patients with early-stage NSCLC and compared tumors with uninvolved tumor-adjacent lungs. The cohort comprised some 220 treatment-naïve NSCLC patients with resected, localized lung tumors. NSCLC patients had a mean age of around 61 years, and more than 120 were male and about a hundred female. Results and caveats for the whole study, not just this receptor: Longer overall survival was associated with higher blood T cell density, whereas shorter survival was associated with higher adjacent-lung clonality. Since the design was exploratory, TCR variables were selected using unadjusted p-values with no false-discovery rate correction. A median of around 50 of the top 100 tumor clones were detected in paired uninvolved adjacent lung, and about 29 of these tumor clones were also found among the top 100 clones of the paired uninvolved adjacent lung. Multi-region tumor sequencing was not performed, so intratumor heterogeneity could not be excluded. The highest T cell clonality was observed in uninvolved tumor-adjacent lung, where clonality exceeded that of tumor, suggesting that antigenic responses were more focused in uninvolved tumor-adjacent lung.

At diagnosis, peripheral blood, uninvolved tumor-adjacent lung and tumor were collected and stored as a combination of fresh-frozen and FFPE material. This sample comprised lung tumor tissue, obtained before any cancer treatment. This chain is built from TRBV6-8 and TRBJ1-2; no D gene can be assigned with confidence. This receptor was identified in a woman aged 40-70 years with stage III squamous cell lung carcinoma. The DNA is TGTGCCAGCAGTTACGGGCAGGATGGATATGGCTACACCTTC. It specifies CASSYGQDGYGYTF.